These T cell receptor beta chains were read from a single sample in a study of control samples from healthy donors and cancer patients. TCRdb keeps only in-frame clones here, not all; method: immunoSEQ multiplex PCR. The repertoire includes some 150,000 clones, around 94% of them detected once, and 13% to 15% sits in the top ten. The material sequenced was PBMCs. Receptors were obtained from a man aged 60 to 75 with colorectal cancer. Both conserved end residues are part of each CDR3. The order of the fields is D gene, clone size, J gene, V gene, CDR3 protein, CDR3 DNA. A D gene is named only where the DNA matches it firmly. Where a row states a size, it is once, few, many or the class of an expanded clone; other rows omit it.

D gene: TRBD1
clone size: .
J gene: TRBJ2-2
V gene: TRBV4-1
CDR3 protein: CASSPVTGGFAGELFF
CDR3 DNA: TGCGCCAGCAGCCCAGTGACAGGGGGTTTCGCCGGGGAGCTGTTTTTT

D gene: TRBD1
clone size: .
J gene: TRBJ1-2
V gene: TRBV28
CDR3 protein: CASSFVSGGNYGYTF
CDR3 DNA: TGTGCCAGCAGTTTCGTCTCAGGGGGTAACTATGGCTACACCTTC

D gene: .
clone size: .
J gene: TRBJ1-2
V gene: TRBV3-1/TRBV3-2
CDR3 protein: CASSQIASNYGYTF
CDR3 DNA: TGTGCCAGCAGCCAAATTGCTTCTAACTATGGCTACACCTTC

D gene: TRBD1
clone size: .
J gene: TRBJ1-5
V gene: TRBV5-6
CDR3 protein: CASSLGTGVDNQPQHF
CDR3 DNA: TGTGCCAGCAGCTTGGGGACAGGGGTTGACAATCAGCCCCAGCATTTT

D gene: .
clone size: .
J gene: TRBJ2-5
V gene: TRBV5-8
CDR3 protein: CASSWEETQYF
CDR3 DNA: TGTGCCAGCAGCTGGGAAGAGACCCAGTACTTC

D gene: .
clone size: .
J gene: TRBJ2-5
V gene: TRBV29-1
CDR3 protein: CSVELETQYF
CDR3 DNA: TGCAGCGTTGAACTAGAGACCCAGTACTTC

D gene: .
clone size: .
J gene: TRBJ1-1
V gene: TRBV6-6
CDR3 protein: CASSRQERTSEAFF
CDR3 DNA: TGTGCCAGCAGTCGACAGGAGAGAACCTCTGAAGCTTTCTTT

D gene: .
clone size: .
J gene: TRBJ1-2
V gene: TRBV14
CDR3 protein: CASSQEEKQGIFHGYTF
CDR3 DNA: TGTGCCAGCAGCCAAGAGGAAAAACAGGGAATTTTTCATGGCTACACCTTC

D gene: TRBD2
clone size: .
J gene: TRBJ2-7
V gene: TRBV7-8
CDR3 protein: CASSLVSGSRYEQYF
CDR3 DNA: TGTGCCAGCAGCTTAGTTAGCGGGAGTCGCTACGAGCAGTACTTC

D gene: TRBD1
clone size: .
J gene: TRBJ1-2
V gene: TRBV6-1
CDR3 protein: CAGQNRGENYGYTF
CDR3 DNA: TGTGCCGGCCAAAACAGGGGTGAGAACTATGGCTACACCTTC

D gene: .
clone size: .
J gene: TRBJ2-5
V gene: TRBV12-3/TRBV12-4
CDR3 protein: CASLEGGQETQYF
CDR3 DNA: TGTGCCAGCCTAGAGGGGGGACAAGAGACCCAGTACTTC

D gene: TRBD1
clone size: .
J gene: TRBJ2-4
V gene: TRBV20-1
CDR3 protein: CSASRTGSNIQYF
CDR3 DNA: TGCAGTGCTAGTCGGACAGGGTCAAACATTCAGTACTTC

D gene: .
clone size: .
J gene: TRBJ2-3
V gene: TRBV5-1
CDR3 protein: CASSSEGGAGAADTQYF
CDR3 DNA: TGCGCCAGCAGCTCGGAAGGGGGCGCGGGGGCGGCAGATACGCAGTATTTT

D gene: .
clone size: .
J gene: TRBJ2-3
V gene: TRBV5-4
CDR3 protein: CASSLYSGLPSDTQYF
CDR3 DNA: TGTGCCAGCAGCTTATATAGCGGACTCCCCTCGGATACGCAGTATTTT

D gene: .
clone size: .
J gene: TRBJ2-3
V gene: TRBV5-1
CDR3 protein: CASSLAGKVTDTQYF
CDR3 DNA: TGCGCCAGCAGCTTGGCCGGGAAGGTCACAGATACGCAGTATTTT

D gene: TRBD1
clone size: .
J gene: TRBJ1-2
V gene: TRBV9
CDR3 protein: CASSPQTGYDYGYTF
CDR3 DNA: TGTGCCAGCAGCCCCCAGACAGGGTACGACTATGGCTACACCTTC

D gene: TRBD2
clone size: once
J gene: TRBJ2-7
V gene: TRBV7-8
CDR3 protein: CASSLAIEWELALSYEQYF
CDR3 DNA: TGTGCCAGCAGCTTAGCAATTGAGTGGGAACTAGCGCTTTCCTACGAGCAGTACTTC

D gene: .
clone size: .
J gene: TRBJ1-2
V gene: TRBV27
CDR3 protein: CASSTLQGYGYTF
CDR3 DNA: TGTGCCAGCAGTACCCTGCAGGGATATGGCTACACCTTC

D gene: .
clone size: .
J gene: TRBJ2-3
V gene: TRBV5-1
CDR3 protein: CASSRNVLTSTDTQYF
CDR3 DNA: TGCGCCAGCAGCCGCAACGTGCTTACTAGCACAGATACGCAGTATTTT

D gene: TRBD1
clone size: .
J gene: TRBJ2-1
V gene: TRBV6-2/TRBV6-3
CDR3 protein: CASSYSGQTSYNEQFF
CDR3 DNA: TGTGCCAGCAGTTACTCGGGACAGACCTCCTACAATGAGCAGTTCTTC

D gene: TRBD2
clone size: .
J gene: TRBJ2-7
V gene: TRBV7-8
CDR3 protein: CASSLTSVPYEQYF
CDR3 DNA: TGTGCCAGCAGCTTGACTAGCGTCCCCTACGAGCAGTACTTC

D gene: .
clone size: .
J gene: TRBJ1-1
V gene: TRBV25-1
CDR3 protein: CASSESVTIPRGAGAFF
CDR3 DNA: TGTGCCAGCAGTGAATCGGTGACGATACCTCGGGGAGCGGGGGCTTTCTTT

D gene: .
clone size: once
J gene: TRBJ1-5
V gene: TRBV3-1/TRBV3-2
CDR3 protein: CASSQDRHSNQPQHF
CDR3 DNA: TGTGCCAGCAGCCAAGATAGACATAGCAATCAGCCCCAGCATTTT

D gene: .
clone size: .
J gene: TRBJ1-1
V gene: TRBV27
CDR3 protein: CASRPMSVPMNTEAFF
CDR3 DNA: TGTGCCAGCAGGCCAATGAGCGTTCCAATGAACACTGAAGCTTTCTTT

D gene: .
clone size: .
J gene: TRBJ2-6
V gene: TRBV12-5
CDR3 protein: CASGPSVRGVGANVLTF
CDR3 DNA: TGTGCTAGTGGCCCCTCGGTCAGGGGAGTTGGGGCCAACGTCCTGACTTTC

D gene: .
clone size: .
J gene: TRBJ2-7
V gene: TRBV5-1
CDR3 protein: CASSPELGGYEQYF
CDR3 DNA: TGCGCCAGCAGCCCTGAACTCGGGGGCTACGAGCAGTACTTC

D gene: TRBD2
clone size: .
J gene: TRBJ2-1
V gene: TRBV11-2
CDR3 protein: CASSLLLGTTYNEQFF
CDR3 DNA: TGTGCCAGCAGCTTATTACTCGGGACTACGTACAATGAGCAGTTCTTC

D gene: .
clone size: .
J gene: TRBJ1-2
V gene: TRBV12-3/TRBV12-4
CDR3 protein: CASTLIRQKGYTF
CDR3 DNA: TGTGCCAGCACCCTGATTAGACAGAAGGGCTACACCTTC

D gene: .
clone size: .
J gene: TRBJ1-1
V gene: TRBV11-3
CDR3 protein: CASSPSTGSEAFF
CDR3 DNA: TGTGCCAGCAGCCCCAGTACCGGGTCTGAAGCTTTCTTT

D gene: .
clone size: .
J gene: TRBJ1-1
V gene: TRBV30
CDR3 protein: CAWTLYREGTEAFF
CDR3 DNA: TGTGCCTGGACATTATACAGGGAGGGCACTGAAGCTTTCTTT

D gene: TRBD1
clone size: .
J gene: TRBJ1-1
V gene: TRBV5-1
CDR3 protein: CASSLVQGDTEAFF
CDR3 DNA: TGCGCCAGCAGCTTGGTACAGGGGGACACTGAAGCTTTCTTT

D gene: TRBD1
clone size: .
J gene: TRBJ1-2
V gene: TRBV3-1/TRBV3-2
CDR3 protein: CASSLGTGANYGYTF
CDR3 DNA: TGTGCCAGCAGCCTAGGGACAGGGGCTAACTATGGCTACACCTTC

D gene: .
clone size: .
J gene: TRBJ1-1
V gene: TRBV5-1
CDR3 protein: CASSLVTGGHENTEAFF
CDR3 DNA: TGCGCCAGCAGCTTGGTTACCGGGGGGCACGAGAACACTGAAGCTTTCTTT

D gene: TRBD1
clone size: .
J gene: TRBJ1-1
V gene: TRBV5-1
CDR3 protein: CASSLEGQGSRNTEAFF
CDR3 DNA: TGCGCCAGCAGCTTGGAGGGACAGGGGTCCCGGAACACTGAAGCTTTCTTT

D gene: .
clone size: .
J gene: TRBJ1-2
V gene: TRBV11-2
CDR3 protein: CASNLGTSNYGYTF
CDR3 DNA: TGTGCCAGCAACTTAGGAACCTCTAACTATGGCTACACCTTC

D gene: .
clone size: .
J gene: TRBJ1-1
V gene: TRBV6-5
CDR3 protein: CASSPQAGDLEAFF
CDR3 DNA: TGTGCCAGCAGCCCCCAAGCAGGGGACCTTGAAGCTTTCTTT

D gene: .
clone size: .
J gene: TRBJ2-1
V gene: TRBV18
CDR3 protein: CASSPPHDAYNEQFF
CDR3 DNA: TGTGCCAGCTCACCACCCCATGACGCATACAATGAGCAGTTCTTC

D gene: .
clone size: .
J gene: TRBJ2-1
V gene: TRBV11-2
CDR3 protein: CASSPDTHGEQFF
CDR3 DNA: TGTGCCAGCAGTCCAGACACACACGGGGAGCAGTTCTTC

D gene: .
clone size: .
J gene: TRBJ1-1
V gene: TRBV2
CDR3 protein: CASILGGWGDTEAFF
CDR3 DNA: TGTGCCAGCATCCTGGGGGGGTGGGGGGACACTGAAGCTTTCTTT

D gene: TRBD1
clone size: .
J gene: TRBJ1-1
V gene: TRBV2
CDR3 protein: CATEGQVNTEAFF
CDR3 DNA: TGTGCCACCGAGGGACAGGTCAACACTGAAGCTTTCTTT

D gene: .
clone size: .
J gene: TRBJ1-5
V gene: TRBV19
CDR3 protein: CASSIDEGYSNQPQHF
CDR3 DNA: TGTGCCAGTAGTATAGACGAAGGGTATAGCAATCAGCCCCAGCATTTT

D gene: .
clone size: .
J gene: TRBJ1-2
V gene: TRBV5-1
CDR3 protein: CASSLDNNYGYTF
CDR3 DNA: TGCGCCAGCAGCTTGGACAACAACTATGGCTACACCTTC

D gene: .
clone size: .
J gene: TRBJ2-2
V gene: TRBV5-5
CDR3 protein: CASSFSTGELFF
CDR3 DNA: TGTGCCAGCAGCTTTTCCACCGGGGAGCTGTTTTTT

D gene: .
clone size: .
J gene: TRBJ1-1
V gene: TRBV5-6
CDR3 protein: CASSLRGGWNTEAFF
CDR3 DNA: TGTGCCAGCAGCTTAAGGGGGGGTTGGAACACTGAAGCTTTCTTT

D gene: TRBD2
clone size: .
J gene: TRBJ2-1
V gene: TRBV18
CDR3 protein: CASSPQEAGGLNEQFF
CDR3 DNA: TGTGCCAGCTCACCACAGGAAGCGGGGGGGCTTAATGAGCAGTTCTTC

D gene: TRBD1
clone size: .
J gene: TRBJ1-4
V gene: TRBV5-4
CDR3 protein: CASSKDRVREKLFF
CDR3 DNA: TGTGCCAGCAGCAAGGACAGGGTTCGGGAAAAACTGTTTTTT